These 8 T cell receptor beta chains originate from one sample sequenced in a study of cytomegalovirus exposure and HLA in healthy donors. The PCR made use of 60 Vbeta and 13 Jbeta primers. Method: immunoSEQ multiplex PCR; TCRdb's copy keeps in-frame clones and lacks some. The data contain 100,000 to 140,000 clones, around three quarters of them singletons. The material sequenced was PBMCs. Receptor source: a man aged 25-40 years in good health and CMV-seronegative.

This clone has a handful of counts. The CDR3 region is CASSLDPGSGNTIYF. CDR3 nucleotides: TGCGCCAGCAGCTTGGATCCGGGATCTGGAAACACCATATATTTT. The V and J genes are TRBV5-1 and TRBJ1-3, with D uncertain. The CDR3 spans 15 residues. The V and J ends lost 0 bases and 1 base respectively, with 8 bases between them. The germline CDR1 and CDR2 sequences are SGHRS and YFSETQ.

The rearrangement links TRBV7-9 to TRBJ1-3; a weak D match, TRBD1 (6 bases). Trimming removed 4 bases from V and 1 base from J, with 11 bases in between. CDR3 size: 15 residues. Germline CDR1 is SEHNR and CDR2 is FQNEAQ (reference sequence). The CDR3: CASSSLQGSGNTIYF. In DNA, the CDR3 is TGTGCCAGCAGCTCTCTACAGGGTTCTGGAAACACCATATATTTT.

The rearrangement uses TRBV7-9 and TRBJ2-1; possibly TRBD2 for D (7 bases). This CDR3 is built from 13 residues. Germline-derived CDR1 and CDR2 are SEHNR and FQNEAQ (reference sequence). The germline V and J ends were trimmed by 6 bases and 6 bases, with 12 bases remaining between them. The CDR3 protein is CASRGLGGNEQFF. Written as DNA, the CDR3 is TGTGCCAGCAGAGGACTAGGGGGCAATGAGCAGTTCTTC.

V gene TRBV5-1 combines with J gene TRBJ2-1; 15 bases are a match to TRBD2. The CDR3 runs to 17 residues. Per germline, CDR1 SGHRS and CDR2 YFSETQ. Unmatched junction bases numbered 11, after V lost 5 bases and J lost 8 bases. DNA for the CDR3: TGCGCCAGCAGTTCCCGACGGACTAGCGGGGGGGCCGATGAGCAGTTCTTC. Its protein product is CASSSRRTSGGADEQFF.

The chain combines TRBV11-2 with TRBJ2-7; D is perhaps TRBD2 (5 bases). The V and J ends lost 5 bases and 5 bases respectively, with 19 bases between them. CDR3 length equals 15 residues. Germline values: CDR1 SGHAT, CDR2 FQNNGV. The CDR3 loop is CASSPATTEINEQYF. CDR3 bases: TGTGCCAGCAGCCCAGCGACTACAGAGATCAACGAGCAGTACTTC.

J is TRBJ2-3 and V is TRBV28, with 8 bases fitting TRBD2. The CDR3 loop spans 14 amino acids. J lost 5 bases, V lost 7 bases, and 8 bases had no gene match. Germline assignment: CDR1 MDHEN and CDR2 SYDVKM. The CDR3 DNA sequence: TGTGCCAGCACCGCCGGCGGGGGGAAAGATACGCAGTATTTT. Encoded protein: CASTAGGGKDTQYF.

In nucleotides, the CDR3 is TGTGCCAGCAGCTTAAGACCGGGACAGGGGATTTCTGGGGCCAACGTCCTGACTTTC. As protein: CASSLRPGQGISGANVLTF. The gene calls are TRBV11-2 and TRBJ2-6, with 10 positions matching TRBD1. CDR1 is SGHAT and CDR2 is FQNNGV in the germline V gene. The CDR3 sequence is 19 residues long. V was clipped by 2 bases and J by 1 base; unmatched bases: 8.

The V and J genes are TRBV19 and TRBJ1-1; a weak D match, TRBD1 (5 bases). The CDR3 is 13 residues long. The V and J ends lost 6 bases and 1 base respectively, with 9 bases between them. Germline CDR1 is LNHDA and CDR2 is SQIVND (reference sequence). The CDR3 here is CASSLTENTEAFF. The DNA for the CDR3 is TGTGCCAGTAGCCTGACAGAGAACACTGAAGCTTTCTTT.